This TCR beta chain was recorded in a study of regulatory T cells in long-lasting Graves disease. HTBI primers from iRepertoire and Arm-PCR of CDR3 regions yielded the TCR beta libraries. From the multiplex PCR reads, TCRdb called clonotypes with MiXCR, one entry per CDR3 protein. The sample has around 450,000 distinct CDR3 sequences, under 15% seen once. The time point is: newly diagnosed GD, antithyroid drugs for less than 3 months. From RNA extracted from PBMCs, the TCR library was made. This clonotype was picked up many times. The same sample was also used in a study of T cells in Graves' hyperthyroidism and ophthalmopathy.

Material: peripheral blood mononuclear cells (PBMCs), obtained at new diagnosis, from a patient treated with antithyroid drugs. The sequence was obtained from a woman in her twenties or thirties with Graves disease.

The CDR3 spells CASSAGLAQPQHF. DNA for the CDR3: TGTGCCAGCAGTGCAGGGTTGGCTCAGCCCCAGCATTTT. This chain links TRBV12-3 or TRBV12-4 with TRBJ1-5, with D maybe TRBD1 (5 bases). The CDR3 extends over 13 amino acids. V lost 5 bases to trimming and J lost 6 bases, with 11 bases between them.